A selection of T cell receptor beta chains follows, all from one sample in a study of blood T cell repertoires in COVID-19. The assay was immunoSEQ multiplex PCR, and TCRdb's table has in-frame clones only and misses some. The repertoire holds hundreds of thousands of clones, about 87% seen once, with about 1.6% in the top ten. The sequenced sample was peripheral blood. Source of these receptors: a woman in her 40s who had recovered from COVID-19. Each CDR3 is given with its conserved first and last residue. The order of the fields is D gene, clone size, V gene, J gene, CDR3 DNA, CDR3 protein. The D gene is left open where the match is weak. Clone size is stated in some rows and not others, as once, few, many or a class when expanded.

>NA|NA|TRBV9|TRBJ1-4
TGTGCCAGCAGCGTGAGAGTTGCGGAGGGGAAACTGTTTTTT
CASSVRVAEGKLFF
>TRBD1|NA|TRBV6-5|TRBJ1-1
TGTGCCAGCACCTTGGACAGGGGGCACACTGAAGCTTTCTTT
CASTLDRGHTEAFF
>NA|NA|TRBV19|TRBJ1-6
TGTGCCAGTAGTCGAGGAGCGGGTATGAATTCACCCCTCCACTTT
CASSRGAGMNSPLHF
>NA|NA|TRBV27|TRBJ2-1
TGTGCCAGCAGTGCGGGTAGGAGAGAGCAGTTCTTC
CASSAGRREQFF
>TRBD2|NA|TRBV30|TRBJ2-5
TGTGCCGTGGGACTAGCGGGGGACCTAGAGACCCAGTACTTC
CAVGLAGDLETQYF
>NA|NA|TRBV4-2|TRBJ1-1
TGTGCCAGCAGCCAATCAACCGCCTCGGTGGGGAGGATGAACACTGAAGCTTTCTTT
CASSQSTASVGRMNTEAFF
>NA|NA|TRBV5-1|TRBJ2-3
TGCGCCAGCCAACCGACAGTCAGCACAGATACGCAGTATTTT
CASQPTVSTDTQYF
>NA|NA|TRBV2|TRBJ2-4
TGTGCCAGCAGTGAGAGATTAGTAGCCAAAAACATTCAGTACTTC
CASSERLVAKNIQYF
>TRBD1|NA|TRBV27|TRBJ1-2
TGTGCCAGCAGTTGGGACAGCCGATCTGGATATGGCTACACCTTC
CASSWDSRSGYGYTF
>TRBD1|NA|TRBV9|TRBJ2-5
TGTGCCAGCAGCGTAGAAGGGACAGGTCGAATCCAGTACTTC
CASSVEGTGRIQYF
>NA|NA|TRBV7-6|TRBJ2-5
TGTGCCAGCAGCTTAGCGGCGGCCTCTAGGACCCAGTACTTC
CASSLAAASRTQYF
>NA|few|TRBV5-1|TRBJ1-2
TGCGCCAGCAGCCTGTCGCAGAACTATGGCTACACCTTC
CASSLSQNYGYTF
>NA|NA|TRBV6-1|TRBJ1-5
TGTGCCAGCAGTGAGAGGTGGCAGTATAGCAATCAGCCCCAGCATTTT
CASSERWQYSNQPQHF
>NA|NA|TRBV11-2|TRBJ2-7
TGTGCCAGCAGCTCTCGCGGGACCCTCTTCTACGAGCAGTACTTC
CASSSRGTLFYEQYF
>NA|NA|TRBV30|TRBJ1-2
TGTGCCAGAAAACACGGGAGCGCGACCTATGGCTACACCTTC
CARKHGSATYGYTF
>NA|NA|TRBV5-8|TRBJ1-6
TGTGCCAGCAGTGCGGTCAACTCCTATAATTCACCCCTCCACTTT
CASSAVNSYNSPLHF
>NA|once|TRBV9|TRBJ1-4
TGTGCCAGCAGCGTAGCACAGGGTAGGAGGGAAAAACTGTTTTTT
CASSVAQGRREKLFF
>NA|NA|TRBV5-1|TRBJ2-1
TGCGCCAGCAGCTTGTGGAGCGTGAATGAGCAGTTCTTC
CASSLWSVNEQFF
>NA|NA|TRBV10-3|TRBJ1-1
TGTGCCATCAGTGAACAGAGTTGGAACACTGAAGCTTTCTTT
CAISEQSWNTEAFF
>TRBD1|NA|TRBV30|TRBJ1-5
TGTGCCTGGAGTGTAGGGACAGGGGGAGTTCAGCCCCAGCATTTT
CAWSVGTGGVQPQHF
>NA|NA|TRBV5-1|TRBJ1-1
TGCGCCAGCAGCTCAGGGGCCGCGAACACTGAAGCTTTCTTT
CASSSGAANTEAFF
>TRBD1|once|TRBV19|TRBJ1-1
TGTGCCAGTAGTCTGTCCGGAAGGGGGCCCAACTGGAACACTGAAGCTTTCTTT
CASSLSGRGPNWNTEAFF
>TRBD1|NA|TRBV27|TRBJ1-1
TGTGCCAGCAGTGTACATTCCGGGACAGGGATGTCTTTCTTT
CASSVHSGTGMSFF
>NA|NA|TRBV12-5|TRBJ2-6
TGTGCTAGTGGTTTGAGAGAGAGTGGGGCCAACGTCCTGACTTTC
CASGLRESGANVLTF
>TRBD1|NA|TRBV7-8|TRBJ2-3
TGTGCCAGCAGCTCAAAGCGTGGACAGGGGGCCGGTTCCGCAGATACGCAGTATTTT
CASSSKRGQGAGSADTQYF
>NA|NA|TRBV29-1|TRBJ2-5
TGCAGCGCTAGCAGGGGTCTCGGAGAGACCCAGTACTTC
CSASRGLGETQYF
>TRBD1|NA|TRBV19|TRBJ1-2
TGTGCCAGTAGCACAGGGGCGTGGGGCTATGGCTACACCTTC
CASSTGAWGYGYTF
>NA|few|TRBV15|TRBJ1-2
TGTGCCACCAGCAGAGACCCCGGACAGCGCGGCTACACCTTC
CATSRDPGQRGYTF
>TRBD2|NA|TRBV5-1|TRBJ2-1
TGCGCCAGCAGCCCCGGACTAGCGGGAAATAGTCGGAATGAGCAGTTCTTC
CASSPGLAGNSRNEQFF
>NA|NA|TRBV6-6|TRBJ1-2
TGTGCCAGCAGAACAGCAGGGGCCCATGGCTACACCTTC
CASRTAGAHGYTF
>TRBD1|NA|TRBV7-9|TRBJ2-7
TGTGCCAGCAGCGGGCAGGGGGACCTCTACGAGCAGTACTTC
CASSGQGDLYEQYF
>NA|NA|TRBV28|TRBJ1-2
TGTGCCAGCAGTTTACAGGCCTCAGGGTATGGCTACACCTTC
CASSLQASGYGYTF
>TRBD1|NA|TRBV5-8|TRBJ2-7
TGTGCCAGCAGCTTGCTGACAGGGGATGTCTACGAGCAGTACTTC
CASSLLTGDVYEQYF
>NA|NA|TRBV6-5|TRBJ1-5
TGTGCCAGCAGTCCACGGCAGGGCAGCAATCAGCCCCAGCATTTT
CASSPRQGSNQPQHF
>NA|NA|TRBV9|TRBJ2-2
TGTGCCAGCAGGGCCCGCGGGGGCGCCGGGGAGCTGTTTTTT
CASRARGGAGELFF
>NA|NA|TRBV19|TRBJ1-1
TGTGCCAGTATTTTTACTCCGAACACTGAAGCTTTCTTT
CASIFTPNTEAFF
>NA|NA|TRBV7-9|TRBJ1-1
TGTGCCAGCAGCTTAGGAGGGAGGAACACTGAAGCTTTCTTT
CASSLGGRNTEAFF
>NA|once|TRBV2|TRBJ2-1
TGTGCCAGCAGCCCAGGGAGGATCCTAAGTTTCTTC
CASSPGRILSFF
>TRBD1|NA|TRBV7-3|TRBJ2-2
TGTGCCAGCAGCTTACAGGGGGCGCAGAACGGGGAGCTGTTTTTT
CASSLQGAQNGELFF
>TRBD1|NA|TRBV19|TRBJ1-5
TGTGCCAGTAGTACTTACAGGGGGGATCAGCCCCAGCATTTT
CASSTYRGDQPQHF
>NA|once|TRBV7-2|TRBJ2-2
TGTGCCAGCAGCTTAACCCTACGGGGGGAGCTGTTTTTT
CASSLTLRGELFF
>NA|NA|TRBV14|TRBJ2-5
TGTGCCAGCACTTCAGACACGACAAAGTACTTC
CASTSDTTKYF
>NA|once|TRBV4-1|TRBJ2-7
TGCGCCAGCAGCCAAAAGTGGGGCAGTCCTGCCTACGAGCAGTACTTC
CASSQKWGSPAYEQYF
>NA|NA|TRBV7-2|TRBJ1-4
TGTGCCAGCAGCTTAAGGAGGATGGCAGGCCCCATTAATGAAAAACTGTTTTTT
CASSLRRMAGPINEKLFF
>NA|NA|TRBV11-3|TRBJ2-1
TGTGCCAGCAGCTTGCGGGCGGACAATGAGCAGTTCTTC
CASSLRADNEQFF
>NA|NA|TRBV5-1|TRBJ2-5
TGCGCCAGCAGCAGGGGCATGTTTGGAGAGACCCAGTACTTC
CASSRGMFGETQYF
>NA|NA|TRBV19|TRBJ1-5
TGTGCCAGTAGTCCCGTTTACGGGGGGGTCCTGGGTCAGCCCCAGCATTTT
CASSPVYGGVLGQPQHF
>TRBD1|NA|TRBV10-3|TRBJ1-1
TGTGCCATCAGTGTGGACAGGGACACTGAAGCTTTCTTT
CAISVDRDTEAFF